This T cell receptor beta chain was identified during a study of T-cell memory formation after mild COVID-19. Study results and limitations: Pre-infection memory held some responding clones, suggesting pre-existing cross-reactive T cells responded. Confirmation was lacking for SARS-CoV-2 specificity of second-wave clones that peaked on day 37.

TCR alpha and TCR beta cDNA libraries carrying sample barcodes and UMIs were produced by 5'RACE using constant-segment primers. One entry per CDR3 protein, called by TCRdb with MiXCR from the 5' RACE reads. The sample shows fewer than 250,000 distinct CDR3 sequences, about 10% of them seen only once. Losses at the gene ends were 3 bases for V and 2 bases for J; bases not matched to a gene: 4. The CDR3 spans 15 residues. Per the germline V gene, CDR1 is SGHTA and CDR2 is FQGNSA. To note about this clonotype: Its antigen is unknown.

Sample: PBMCs or a T cell subset sorted from them (not recorded which). This sequence joins TRBV7-2 and TRBJ2-7; 10 nucleotides align to TRBD1. This receptor was taken from a man in his late teens or twenties who had mild COVID-19 (a few samples of this study predate the infection). Cell type and time point are not known. CDR3 coding DNA: TGTGCCAGCAGCTTCGGACAGGGGGGAACCTACGAGCAGTACTTC. Amino acid sequence: CASSFGQGGTYEQYF.